The clone carrying this T cell receptor (beta chain) was counted ten times or more. These data originate in a study of response to subunit inactivated influenza vaccine. TCRdb reprocessed the RT-PCR reads with MiXCR, giving one entry per CDR3 protein. The profile shows just under 550,000 distinct CDR3 sequences, 20% to 25% of them singletons. Germline trimming cut 1 base from V and 6 bases from J; bases unmatched to any gene: 2. The CDR3 covers 14 residues. Germline values: CDR1 LNHDA, CDR2 SQIVND (reference sequence). The same specimen was also included in a second study, on T cells expressing NK-cell markers. That report notes: The TCR beta cDNA came from 5'RACE template switching with UMIs. Sorted CD3+CD56+NKG2C+, CD3+CD56+NKG2C- and CD3+CD56-NKG2C+ T cells provided the TCR beta repertoires. HCMV serostatus: seven of eight sequenced donors positive, one negative. Unclear, still, was the HCMV specificity of the expanded NKG2C+ T cell clones.

The V and J genes are TRBV19 and TRBJ2-1, with 8 bases that match TRBD2. The clonotype comes from a man over 45 who received an inactivated influenza vaccine. The source material was CD4+ T cells sorted from PBMCs, sampled 11 to 12 days after vaccination. The CDR3 sequence: CASSIGTSPNEQFF. As DNA, the CDR3 is TGTGCCAGTAGTATAGGGACTAGCCCCAATGAGCAGTTCTTC.